The 30 T cell receptor beta chains below all came from one sample that was sequenced in a study of cytomegalovirus exposure and HLA in healthy donors. Vbeta (60) and Jbeta (13) primers were used in the PCR. Only in-frame clones appear in the TCRdb table, and some are missing; sequencing was by immunoSEQ multiplex PCR. The repertoire holds about 150,000 clones, with 79% as singletons. Sequenced: PBMCs. Receptor source: a man aged 45-60 years in good health and CMV-seropositive.

This chain connects TRBV7-3 to TRBJ2-1, with 8 positions matching TRBD2. This CDR3 spans 15 amino acids. V trimming: 2 bases; J trimming: 3 bases; junction bases outside the gene matches: 3. Germline V CDR1 and CDR2: SGHTA, FQGTGA. The CDR3 loop is CASSLDSGDYNEQFF. The CDR3 coding sequence is TGTGCCAGCAGCTTAGATAGCGGGGACTACAATGAGCAGTTCTTC.

The chain carries TRBV18 and TRBJ2-1; D is uncertain. Germline lookup yields CDR1 KGHSH and CDR2 LQKENI. The CDR3 totals 12 residues. The ends were cut back, 5 bases at V and 4 bases at J, with 6 bases in the middle. The CDR3 coding sequence is TGTGCCAGCTCATACTCGTACAATGAGCAGTTCTTC. It translates to CASSYSYNEQFF.

The rearrangement links TRBV5-4 to TRBJ1-1; D call uncertain. The germline V gene has CDR1 SGHNT and CDR2 YYREEE (reference sequence). The CDR3 extends over 14 amino acids. Trimming cost V 3 bases and J 0 bases, with 9 bases left between them. This CDR3 is CASSSGALNTEAFF. The CDR3 DNA follows: TGTGCCAGCAGCTCGGGAGCACTGAACACTGAAGCTTTCTTT.

The chain recombines TRBV4-1 with TRBJ2-3; TRBD2 matches at 11 bases. The germline V gene has CDR1 MGHRA and CDR2 YSYEKL. The CDR3 loop spans 17 amino acids. V was clipped by 4 bases and J by 4 bases; unmatched bases: 10. DNA of the CDR3: TGCGCCAGCAGCCGCGTGACTAGCGGGACCCCGGCAGATACGCAGTATTTT. Protein sequence: CASSRVTSGTPADTQYF.

The chain is built from TRBV27 and TRBJ2-7; 10 positions agree with TRBD1. Germline V gives CDR1 MNHEY, CDR2 SMNVEV (reference sequence). The CDR3 length is 16 residues. V lost 6 bases, J lost 1 base, and 9 bases stayed unmatched. CDR3 sequence reads: CASSPPPGQGSYEQYF. The CDR3 DNA reads TGTGCCAGCAGCCCTCCTCCGGGACAGGGGTCCTACGAGCAGTACTTC.

This clone was detected only a few times. CDR3 sequence reads: CASSLRDRGREQYF. In DNA, the CDR3 is TGTGCCAGCAGCTTACGGGACAGGGGTCGCGAGCAGTACTTC. The chain joins TRBV7-9 to TRBJ2-7; 10 bases are a match to TRBD1. This CDR3 region has 14 residues. V was clipped by 2 bases and J by 6 bases; unmatched bases: 4. The germline V gene encodes CDR1 SEHNR and CDR2 FQNEAQ (reference sequence). The whole variable domain, remainder taken from reference TRBV7-9 and TRBJ2-7, is DTGVSQNPRHKITKRGQNVTFRCDPISEHNRLYWYRQTLGQGPEFLTYFQNEAQLEKSRLLSDRFSAERPKGSFSTLEIQRTEQGDSAMYLCASSLRDRGREQYFGPGTRLTVT.

This clone has only one observation. V is TRBV5-8 and J is TRBJ2-5; D not resolved. Germline V gives CDR1 SGHTS, CDR2 YDEGEE. Trimming pared 4 bases from V and 0 bases from J, leaving 7 bases between. The CDR3 extends over 13 amino acids. CDR3 coding DNA: TGTGCCAGCAGCCCCCGGTACCAAGAGACCCAGTACTTC. Its translation: CASSPRYQETQYF. Drawing the rest from reference TRBV5-8 and TRBJ2-5, the complete variable domain is EAGVTQSPTHLIKTRGQQATLRCSPISGHTSVYWYQQALGLGLQFLLWYDEGEERNRGNFPPRFSGRQFPNYSSELNVNALELEDSALYLCASSPRYQETQYFGPGTRLLVL.

This rearrangement joins TRBV14 to TRBJ2-1; 7 nucleotides match TRBD2. The CDR3 runs 15 residues. The ends lost 6 bases at V and 3 bases at J; junction bases unmatched: 8. Germline values: CDR1 SGHDN, CDR2 FVKESK. CDR3 DNA sequence: TGTGCCAGCAGTTCGGCGGGAGAGTTCTACAATGAGCAGTTCTTC. Protein sequence: CASSSAGEFYNEQFF.

This clone was recorded a few times. The rearrangement links TRBV7-2 to TRBJ2-1; TRBD2 matches 7 bases. V lost 1 base to trimming and J lost 4 bases; unmatched junction nucleotides: 10. The germline V gene has CDR1 SGHTA and CDR2 FQGNSA. CDR3 length: 17 residues. The CDR3 nucleotides read TGTGCCAGCAGCTTAGATGGTCCAGCGGGAAGTTACAATGAGCAGTTCTTC. Protein sequence: CASSLDGPAGSYNEQFF.

J is TRBJ2-7 and V is TRBV21-1; the DNA was not compared with TRBD2, the D call given in the table. TRBV21-1 is a known pseudogene. The CDR3 length is 14 residues. CDR3 sequence (DNA): TGTGCCAGCAATTCAGCTAGCGGAGGATACGAGCAGTACTTC. It encodes CASNSASGGYEQYF.

This clone came up a few times. This chain links TRBV6-1 with TRBJ1-2; 9 bases map to TRBD1. In germline, CDR1 is MNHNS, CDR2 SASEGT. Trimming at V came to 3 bases and at J to 6 bases, leaving 5 bases not matched to a gene. The CDR3 sequence is 14 residues long. The CDR3 DNA reads as TGTGCCAGCAGTGAGTCGGGACAGGGAAATGGCTACACCTTC. Its protein is CASSESGQGNGYTF.

J is TRBJ2-3 and V is TRBV4-1; 7 nucleotides agree with TRBD2. The length of the CDR3 is 15 residues. Per germline, CDR1 MGHRA and CDR2 YSYEKL. V shed 1 base, J shed 3 bases, and the junction held 4 bases outside the gene matches. CDR3 loop: CASSQGLRETDTQYF. The CDR3 nucleotides are TGCGCCAGCAGCCAAGGCTTGCGGGAGACAGATACGCAGTATTTT.

The V call is TRBV6-5, the J call TRBJ2-7; possibly TRBD2 for D (5 bases). Germline V lookup: CDR1 MNHEY, CDR2 SVGAGI. CDR3 length: 13 amino acids. Trimming cost V 6 bases and J 0 bases, with 9 bases left between them. The CDR3 coding sequence is TGTGCCAGCAGGAGCGGAGTCTCCTACGAGCAGTACTTC. The encoded protein is CASRSGVSYEQYF.

The count of this clone is one. This chain connects TRBV5-1 to TRBJ1-3, with 9 bases lining up with TRBD1. Trimming removed 6 bases from V and 1 base from J; junction bases left unmatched: 8. CDR3 length equals 16 residues. The germline V gene encodes CDR1 SGHRS and CDR2 YFSETQ. The CDR3 loop is CASKTGTGLSGNTIYF. The CDR3 DNA reads TGCGCCAGCAAGACCGGGACAGGGCTTTCTGGAAACACCATATATTTT.

In the case of this clone: The CDR3 does not close with the conserved phenylalanine or tryptophan, likely indicating a read error. The rearrangement joins TRBV6-6 to TRBJ1-2, with D maybe TRBD1 (6 bases). The CDR3 loop spans 11 amino acids. V lost 7 bases to trimming and J lost 8 bases, with 11 bases between them. Germline V lookup: CDR1 MNHNY, CDR2 SVGAGI (reference sequence). The CDR3, as DNA: TGTGCCAGCATGACAGGCTGGGGCTACACCCTC. Its protein product is CASMTGWGYTL.

The genes are TRBV5-1 and TRBJ2-7; a weak D match, TRBD2 (5 bases). The CDR3 runs to 14 residues. Germline V gives CDR1 SGHRS, CDR2 YFSETQ. The ends were cut back, 0 bases at V and 3 bases at J, with 10 bases in the middle. The DNA of the CDR3 is TGCGCCAGCAGCTTGGGAGGGCGCTTCTACGAGCAGTACTTC. Its translation is CASSLGGRFYEQYF.

The chain is built from TRBV19 and TRBJ1-1; tentatively, D is TRBD1 (6 bases). V dropped 1 base and J dropped 8 bases, with 14 bases sitting between them. The germline V gene encodes CDR1 LNHDA and CDR2 SQIVND (reference sequence). The CDR3 contains 14 residues. The CDR3 loop is CASSIGTVPREAFF. Written as DNA, the CDR3 is TGTGCCAGTAGTATAGGGACAGTCCCGCGGGAAGCTTTCTTT.

CDR3 nucleotides: TGCGCCAGCAGTGAGACGGGACAGGAGGTCTACGAGCAGTACTTC. It is translated as CASSETGQEVYEQYF. The rearrangement links TRBV10-1 to TRBJ2-7; TRBD1 aligns across 8 bases. CDR1 and CDR2 from the germline V gene are WNHNN and SYGVQD (reference sequence). V lost 2 bases, J lost 3 bases, and 6 bases stayed unmatched. This CDR3 has 15 residues.

V and J are TRBV6-5 and TRBJ2-5, with D possibly matching TRBD1 (5 bases). V lost 7 bases and J 2 bases, leaving 11 bases between the germline ends. This CDR3 region has 13 residues. Per germline, CDR1 MNHEY and CDR2 SVGAGI. The CDR3 protein is CASTDDRQETQYF. The CDR3 DNA is TGTGCCAGCACCGACGACAGACAAGAGACCCAGTACTTC.

The chain joins TRBV7-2 to TRBJ1-1; D unresolved. Germline V gene sequence: CDR1 SGHTA, CDR2 FQGNSA. The germline V and J ends were trimmed by 2 bases and 1 base, with 8 bases remaining between them. The CDR3 runs 14 residues. Written as DNA, the CDR3 is TGTGCCAGCAGCTTATTAGCCCGGAACACTGAAGCTTTCTTT. Amino acid sequence: CASSLLARNTEAFF.

The gene calls are TRBV4-1 and TRBJ2-7; 14 bases line up with TRBD2. Looked up from germline, CDR1 is MGHRA and CDR2 is YSYEKL. This CDR3 is built from 15 residues. The trim removed 3 bases at V and 7 bases at J, leaving 5 bases unmatched. Here the CDR3 reads CASSQGLAGENEQYF. CDR3 in DNA: TGCGCCAGCAGCCAGGGACTAGCGGGAGAAAATGAGCAGTACTTC.

The chain combines TRBV28 with TRBJ1-1; 8 bases line up with TRBD1. Per the germline V gene, CDR1 is MDHEN and CDR2 is SYDVKM. CDR3 size: 14 residues. J was trimmed by 3 bases and V by 3 bases; bases with no gene match: 3. The CDR3 coding sequence is TGTGCCAGCAGTTTGACAGGGGTATACACTGAAGCTTTCTTT. Its protein is CASSLTGVYTEAFF.

There are a few counts of this clone. The chain employs TRBV5-4 and TRBJ2-2; 7 nucleotides line up with TRBD2. J gave up 0 bases and V 1 base, and 12 bases lay outside the gene matches. The CDR3 is made up of 19 amino acids. Germline lookup yields CDR1 SGHNT and CDR2 YYREEE (reference sequence). CDR3 amino acids: CASSLKGQLASANTGELFF. The DNA of the CDR3 is TGTGCCAGCAGCTTGAAGGGCCAACTAGCGAGCGCGAACACCGGGGAGCTGTTTTTT.

The rearrangement joins TRBV30 to TRBJ2-1, with 7 nucleotides matching TRBD2. J gave up 9 bases and V 2 bases, and 1 base lay outside the gene matches. The CDR3 totals 11 residues. The germline CDR1 and CDR2 sequences are GTSNPN and SVGIG (reference sequence). The DNA of the CDR3 is TGTGCCTGGAGTTGGGGGGGTGAGCAGTTCTTC. Protein: CAWSWGGEQFF.

The genes are TRBV28 and TRBJ2-3, with TRBD1 as a possible D gene (6 bases). CDR1 is MDHEN and CDR2 is SYDVKM in the germline V gene. Trimming took 5 bases from V and 4 from J, leaving 16 bases between them. There are 15 residues in the CDR3. The CDR3 sequence: CASSPPVQGPDTQYF. The CDR3, as DNA: TGTGCCAGCAGTCCCCCCGTCCAGGGGCCAGATACGCAGTATTTT.

This sequence joins TRBV30 and TRBJ2-7; 12 nucleotides agree with TRBD2. This CDR3 contains 16 residues. V gave up 3 bases and J gave up 4 bases; unmatched junction bases: 10. Germline loops: CDR1 GTSNPN, CDR2 SVGIG (reference sequence). CDR3 coding DNA: TGTGCCTGGAGCCCTAGCGGGAGGGCGCCTACTTACGAGCAGTACTTC. Its translation is CAWSPSGRAPTYEQYF.

The chain has TRBV23-1 and TRBJ2-5, with D possibly being TRBD2 (5 bases). TRBV23-1 has ORF status, its function being uncertain. Trimming left V 3 bases short and J 9 bases short, with 23 bases between. The CDR3 has 16 amino acids. CDR3 region: CASSHARASTHRAQYF. CDR3 sequence (DNA): TGCGCCAGCAGTCATGCCCGCGCTAGCACACATAGGGCCCAGTACTTC.

The gene calls are TRBV18 and TRBJ1-3; the D gene is possibly TRBD1 (5 bases). The ends were cut back, 4 bases at V and 4 bases at J, with 8 bases in the middle. The CDR3 has 13 residues. CDR1 is KGHSH, CDR2 LQKENI, per germline. The CDR3 DNA is TGTGCCAGCTCACGGGGCACCGGAAACACCATATATTTT. Its protein is CASSRGTGNTIYF.

With regard to this clone: Other DNA sequences in the sample encode the same CDR3. The chain has TRBV18 and TRBJ1-6, with 10 positions matching TRBD1. Germline V gives CDR1 KGHSH, CDR2 LQKENI. Trimming at V came to 3 bases and at J to 10 bases, leaving 3 bases not matched to a gene. The CDR3 spans 14 residues. The chain's CDR3 is CASSPDRGRSPLHF. As DNA, the CDR3 is TGTGCCAGCTCACCGGACAGGGGGAGGTCACCCCTCCACTTT.

Only a few counts were recorded for this clone. This chain uses TRBV28 with TRBJ2-4; no firm D call. The germline V gene has CDR1 MDHEN and CDR2 SYDVKM. This CDR3 contains 12 residues. Trimming removed 3 bases at V and 6 bases at J, with 6 bases between. The DNA for the CDR3 is TGTGCCAGCAGTTTTTCTAGAAACATTCAGTACTTC. Protein sequence: CASSFSRNIQYF.